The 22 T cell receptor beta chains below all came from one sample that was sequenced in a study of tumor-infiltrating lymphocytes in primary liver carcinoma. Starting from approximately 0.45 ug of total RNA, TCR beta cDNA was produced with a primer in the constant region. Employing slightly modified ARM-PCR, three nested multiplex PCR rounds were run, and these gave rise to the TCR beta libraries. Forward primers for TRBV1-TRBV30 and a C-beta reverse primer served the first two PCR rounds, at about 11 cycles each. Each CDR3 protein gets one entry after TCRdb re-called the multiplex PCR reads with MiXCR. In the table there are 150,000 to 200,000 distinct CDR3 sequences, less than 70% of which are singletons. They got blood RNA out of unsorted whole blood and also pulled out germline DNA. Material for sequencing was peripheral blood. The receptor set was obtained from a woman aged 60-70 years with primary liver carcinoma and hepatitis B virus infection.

The CDR3, as DNA: TGTGTCAACAGCTTACCTGGGATGGCAGATACGCAGTATTTT. This encodes CVNSLPGMADTQYF. The chain carries TRBV7-9 and TRBJ2-3; D uncertain. Per the germline V gene, CDR1 is SEHNR and CDR2 is FQNEAQ (reference sequence). The CDR3 has 14 amino acids.

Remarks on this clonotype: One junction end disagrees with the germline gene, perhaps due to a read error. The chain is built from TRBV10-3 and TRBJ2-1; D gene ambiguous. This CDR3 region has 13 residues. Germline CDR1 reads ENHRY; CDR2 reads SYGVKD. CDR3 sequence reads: CAISGASHNKQFF. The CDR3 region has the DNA TGTGCCATCAGTGGGGCCAGCCACAATAAGCAGTTCTTC.

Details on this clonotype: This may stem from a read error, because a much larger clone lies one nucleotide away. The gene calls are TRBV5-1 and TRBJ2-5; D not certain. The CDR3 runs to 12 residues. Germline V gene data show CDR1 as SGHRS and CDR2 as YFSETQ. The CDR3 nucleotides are TGCGCCAGCAGCTTGGACCAAGAGATCCAGTACTTC. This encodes CASSLDQEIQYF.

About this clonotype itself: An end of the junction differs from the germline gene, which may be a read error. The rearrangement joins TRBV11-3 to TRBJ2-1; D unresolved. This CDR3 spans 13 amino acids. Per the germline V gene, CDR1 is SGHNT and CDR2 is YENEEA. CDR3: CASSLANYNGQFF. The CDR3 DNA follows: TGTGCCAGCAGCTTAGCCAATTACAATGGGCAGTTCTTC.

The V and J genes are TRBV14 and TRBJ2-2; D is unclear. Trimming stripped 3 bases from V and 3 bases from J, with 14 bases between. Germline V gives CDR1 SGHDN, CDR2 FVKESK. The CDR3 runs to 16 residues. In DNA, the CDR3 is TGTGCCAGCAGCCACCAATCGATTAGATACACCGGGGAGCTGTTTTTT. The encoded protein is CASSHQSIRYTGELFF. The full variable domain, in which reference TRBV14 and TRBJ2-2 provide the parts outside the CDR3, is EAGVTQFPSHSVIEKGQTVTLRCDPISGHDNLYWYRRVMGKEIKFLLHFVKESKQDESGMPNNRFLAERTGGTYSTLKVQPAELEDSGVYFCASSHQSIRYTGELFFGEGSRLTVL.

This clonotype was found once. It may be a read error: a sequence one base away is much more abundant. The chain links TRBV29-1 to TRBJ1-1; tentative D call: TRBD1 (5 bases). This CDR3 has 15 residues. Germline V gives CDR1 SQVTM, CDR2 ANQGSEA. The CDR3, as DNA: TGCAGCGTCCAATCCACCGGGACGTACAACACTGAAACTTTCTTT. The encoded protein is CSVQSTGTYNTETFF.

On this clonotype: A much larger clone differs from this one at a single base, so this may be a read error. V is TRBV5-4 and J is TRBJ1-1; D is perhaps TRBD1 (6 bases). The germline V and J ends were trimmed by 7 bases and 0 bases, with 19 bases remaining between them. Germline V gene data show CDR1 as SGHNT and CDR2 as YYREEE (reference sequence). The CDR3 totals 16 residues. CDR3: CASGLGGDLMNTEAFF. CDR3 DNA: TGTGCCAGCGGCCTTGGGGGCGACCTCATGAACACTGAAGCTTTCTTT.

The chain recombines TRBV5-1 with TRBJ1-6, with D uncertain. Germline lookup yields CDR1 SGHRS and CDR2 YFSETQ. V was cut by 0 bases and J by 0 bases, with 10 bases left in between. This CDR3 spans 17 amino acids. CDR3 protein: CASSLGQASSYNSPLHF. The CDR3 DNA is TGCGCCAGCAGCTTGGGCCAGGCCAGCTCCTATAATTCACCCCTCCACTTT.

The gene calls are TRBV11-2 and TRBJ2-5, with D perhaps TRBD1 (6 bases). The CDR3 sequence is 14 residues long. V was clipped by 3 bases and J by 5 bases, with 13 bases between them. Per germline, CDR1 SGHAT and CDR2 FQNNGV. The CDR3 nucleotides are TGTGCCAGCAGCTTCACCGAGGGACATGAGACCCAGTACTTC. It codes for CASSFTEGHETQYF.

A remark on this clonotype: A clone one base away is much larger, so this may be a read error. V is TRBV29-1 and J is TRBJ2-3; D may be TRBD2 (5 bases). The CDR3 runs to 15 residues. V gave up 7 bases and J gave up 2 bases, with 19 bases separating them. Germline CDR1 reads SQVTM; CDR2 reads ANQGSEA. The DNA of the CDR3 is TGCAGCGCCGCGGGTCGCGGGCGATTCACAGATACGCAGTATTTT. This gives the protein CSAAGRGRFTDTQYF.

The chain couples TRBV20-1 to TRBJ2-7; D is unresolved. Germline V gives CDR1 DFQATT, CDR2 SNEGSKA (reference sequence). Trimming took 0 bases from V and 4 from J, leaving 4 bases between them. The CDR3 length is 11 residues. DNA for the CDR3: TGCAGTGCTAGAGAGAGATACGAGCAGTACTTC. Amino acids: CSARERYEQYF.

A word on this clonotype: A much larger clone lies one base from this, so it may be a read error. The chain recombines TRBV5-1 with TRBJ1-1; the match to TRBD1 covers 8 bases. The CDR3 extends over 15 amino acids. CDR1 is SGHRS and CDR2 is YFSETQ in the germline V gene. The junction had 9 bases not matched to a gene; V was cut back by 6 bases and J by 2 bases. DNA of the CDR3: TGCGCCAGCAATTGTGGCAGGGGGCTCAACACTGAAGCTTTCTTT. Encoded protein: CASNCGRGLNTEAFF.

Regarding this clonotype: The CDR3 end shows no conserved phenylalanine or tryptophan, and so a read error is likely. The CDR3 protein is CASSLTVQETQYI. For the CDR3, the DNA is TGCGCCAGCAGCCTGACGGTCCAAGAGACCCAGTACATC. The rearrangement links TRBV4-1 to TRBJ2-5; D not certain. Germline V gene data show CDR1 as MGHRA and CDR2 as YSYEKL. The CDR3 loop spans 13 amino acids. V was cut by 4 bases and J by 1 base, with 7 bases left in between.

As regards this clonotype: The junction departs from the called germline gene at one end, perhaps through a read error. The CDR3 reads CVSSLNPRSSAYNEQFF. DNA for the CDR3: TGTGTCAGCAGCTTAAATCCAAGATCCTCTGCCTACAATGAGCAGTTCTTC. This chain links TRBV11-3 with TRBJ2-1; D uncertain. CDR3 length: 17 residues. Germline loops: CDR1 SGHNT, CDR2 YENEEA.

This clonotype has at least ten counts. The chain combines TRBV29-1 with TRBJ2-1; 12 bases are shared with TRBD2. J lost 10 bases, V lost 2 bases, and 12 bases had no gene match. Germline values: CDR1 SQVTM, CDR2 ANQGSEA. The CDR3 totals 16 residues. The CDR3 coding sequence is TGCAGCGTTGAAAGCATGACTAGCGGGAGTGGTGGGGAGCAGTTCTTC. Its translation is CSVESMTSGSGGEQFF.

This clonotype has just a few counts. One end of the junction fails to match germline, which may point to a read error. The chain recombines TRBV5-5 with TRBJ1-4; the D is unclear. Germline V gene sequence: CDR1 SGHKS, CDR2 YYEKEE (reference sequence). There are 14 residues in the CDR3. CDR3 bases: TGTGCCAGCAGCGGTCGTACAACTAATGAGAAACTGTTTTTT. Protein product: CASSGRTTNEKLFF. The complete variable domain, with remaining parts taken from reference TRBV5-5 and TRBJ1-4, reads DAGVTQSPTHLIKTRGQQVTLRCSPISGHKSVSWYQQVLGQGPQFIFQYYEKEERGRGNFPDRFSARQFPNYSSELNVNALLLGDSALYLCASSGRTTNEKLFFGSGTQLSVL.

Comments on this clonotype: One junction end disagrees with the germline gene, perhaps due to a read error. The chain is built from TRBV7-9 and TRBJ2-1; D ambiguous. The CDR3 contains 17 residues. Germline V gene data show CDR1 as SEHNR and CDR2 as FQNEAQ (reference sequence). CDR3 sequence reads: CASRLVFLGWRNNEQFF. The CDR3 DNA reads TGTGCCAGCAGATTAGTCTTTTTAGGGTGGCGGAACAATGAGCAGTTCTTC.

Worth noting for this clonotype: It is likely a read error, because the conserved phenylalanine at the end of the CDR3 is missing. The CDR3 region is CASSLLGSGNTEAFL. The CDR3 DNA follows: TGTGCCAGCAGCTTGCTCGGCAGTGGGAACACTGAAGCTTTCCTT. J is TRBJ1-1 and V is TRBV11-3; D remains unclear. Germline CDR1 reads SGHNT; CDR2 reads YENEEA. The CDR3 runs 15 residues. The ends were cut back, 3 bases at V and 1 base at J, with 12 bases in the middle.

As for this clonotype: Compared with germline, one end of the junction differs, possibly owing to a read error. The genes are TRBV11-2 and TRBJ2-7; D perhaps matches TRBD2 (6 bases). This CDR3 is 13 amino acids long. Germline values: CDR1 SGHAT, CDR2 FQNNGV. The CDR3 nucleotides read TGTACCAGCAGCTTAGCACACGCGGGGGAGCAGTACTTC. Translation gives CTSSLAHAGEQYF.

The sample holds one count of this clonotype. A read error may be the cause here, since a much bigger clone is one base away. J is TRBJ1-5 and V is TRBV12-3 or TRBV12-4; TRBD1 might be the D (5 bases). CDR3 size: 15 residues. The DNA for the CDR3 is TGTGTCAGCAGTTTTGAGGGGTTGAGCAATCAGCCCCAGCATTTT. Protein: CVSSFEGLSNQPQHF.

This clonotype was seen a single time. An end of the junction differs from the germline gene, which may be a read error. The CDR3 nucleotides are TGCAGCATGCGTACCGGGACAGGGGGGTACGAGCAATACTTC. Its protein is CSMRTGTGGYEQYF. This chain uses TRBV29-1 with TRBJ2-7; TRBD1 agrees at 11 bases. Germline-derived CDR1 and CDR2 are SQVTM and ANQGSEA. The CDR3 loop spans 14 amino acids.

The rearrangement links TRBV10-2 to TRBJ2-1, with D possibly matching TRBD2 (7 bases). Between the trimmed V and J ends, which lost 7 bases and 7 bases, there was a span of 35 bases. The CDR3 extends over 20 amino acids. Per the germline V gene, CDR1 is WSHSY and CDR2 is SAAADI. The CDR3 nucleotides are TGCGCCAGCAATGAAGGGGGAAGCCTCCGTCTAGTGGGAGGGCGGAATGAGCAGTTCTTC. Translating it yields CASNEGGSLRLVGGRNEQFF.